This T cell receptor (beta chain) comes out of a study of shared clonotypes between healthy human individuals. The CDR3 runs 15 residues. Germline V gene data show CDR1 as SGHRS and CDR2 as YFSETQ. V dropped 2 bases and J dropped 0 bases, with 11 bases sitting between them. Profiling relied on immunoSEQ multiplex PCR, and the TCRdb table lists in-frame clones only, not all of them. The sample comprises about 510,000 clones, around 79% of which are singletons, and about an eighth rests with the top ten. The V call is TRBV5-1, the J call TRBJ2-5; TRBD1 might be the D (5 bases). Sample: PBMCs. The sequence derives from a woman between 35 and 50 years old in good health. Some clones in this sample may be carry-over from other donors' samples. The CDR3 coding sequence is TGCGCCAGCAGCTTCCTGACAGATCACCAAGAGACCCAGTACTTC. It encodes CASSFLTDHQETQYF.